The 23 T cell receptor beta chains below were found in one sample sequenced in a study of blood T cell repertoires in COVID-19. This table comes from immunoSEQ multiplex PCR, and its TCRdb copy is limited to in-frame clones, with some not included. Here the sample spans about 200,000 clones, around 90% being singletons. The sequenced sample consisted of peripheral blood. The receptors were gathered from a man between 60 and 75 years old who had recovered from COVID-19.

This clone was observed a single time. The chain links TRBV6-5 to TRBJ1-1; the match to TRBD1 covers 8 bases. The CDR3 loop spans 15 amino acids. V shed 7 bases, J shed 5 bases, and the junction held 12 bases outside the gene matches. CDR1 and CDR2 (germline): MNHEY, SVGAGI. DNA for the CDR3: TGTGCCAGCATACGGCCGGCAGGACAGGGAACTGAAGCTTTCTTT. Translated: CASIRPAGQGTEAFF.

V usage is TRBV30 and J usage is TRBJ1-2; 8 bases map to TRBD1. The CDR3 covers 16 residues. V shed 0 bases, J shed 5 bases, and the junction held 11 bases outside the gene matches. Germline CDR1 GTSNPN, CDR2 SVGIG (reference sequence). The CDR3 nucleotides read TGTGCCTGGAGTGTTTCCCCGGCAGGGGGCAGGTATGGCTACACCTTC. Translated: CAWSVSPAGGRYGYTF.

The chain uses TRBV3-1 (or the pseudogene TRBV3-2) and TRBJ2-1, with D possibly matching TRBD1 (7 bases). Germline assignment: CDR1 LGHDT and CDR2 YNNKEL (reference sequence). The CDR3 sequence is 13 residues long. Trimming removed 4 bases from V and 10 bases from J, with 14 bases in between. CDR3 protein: CASSLRGRNEQFF. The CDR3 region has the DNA TGTGCCAGCAGCCTCAGGGGGAGGAACGAGCAGTTCTTC.

CDR3 nucleotide sequence: TGTGCCAGCAGGGGGGGAGGCACAGATACGCAGTATTTT. It specifies CASRGGGTDTQYF. This sequence joins TRBV7-3 and TRBJ2-3; D possibly corresponds to TRBD2 (6 bases). Trimming left V 6 bases short and J 1 base short, with 8 bases between. This CDR3 is built from 13 residues. Germline CDR1 and CDR2: SGHTA and FQGTGA. The variable domain in full, completed from reference TRBV7-3 and TRBJ2-3, reads GAGVSQTPSNKVTEKGKYVELRCDPISGHTALYWYRQSLGQGPEFLIYFQGTGAADDSGLPNDRFFAVRPEGSVSTLKIQRTERGDSAVYLCASRGGGTDTQYFGPGTRLTVL.

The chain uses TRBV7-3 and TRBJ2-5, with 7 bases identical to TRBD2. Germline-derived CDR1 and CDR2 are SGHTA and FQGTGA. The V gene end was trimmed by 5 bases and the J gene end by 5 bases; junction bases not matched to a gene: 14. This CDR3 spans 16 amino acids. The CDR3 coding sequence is TGTGCCAGCAGCCCGGGGAGGGGCGCCGGTTTGGAGACCCAGTACTTC. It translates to CASSPGRGAGLETQYF.

The CDR3 bases are TGTGCCAGCAGCCCCGTGGGACTAGCGGGGGCAGATACGCAGTATTTT. It specifies CASSPVGLAGADTQYF. The V and J genes are TRBV7-9 and TRBJ2-3; 14 bases line up with TRBD2. The CDR3 totals 16 residues. CDR1 is SEHNR and CDR2 is FQNEAQ in the germline V gene (reference sequence). V lost 5 bases and J lost 4; bases outside the gene matches: 5.

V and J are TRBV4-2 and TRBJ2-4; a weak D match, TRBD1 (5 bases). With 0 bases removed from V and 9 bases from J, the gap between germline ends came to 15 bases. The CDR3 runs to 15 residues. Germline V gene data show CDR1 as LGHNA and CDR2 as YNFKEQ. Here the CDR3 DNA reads TGTGCCAGCAGCCAAGAAGGGGCAGGGCTTCTCATTCAGTACTTC. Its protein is CASSQEGAGLLIQYF.

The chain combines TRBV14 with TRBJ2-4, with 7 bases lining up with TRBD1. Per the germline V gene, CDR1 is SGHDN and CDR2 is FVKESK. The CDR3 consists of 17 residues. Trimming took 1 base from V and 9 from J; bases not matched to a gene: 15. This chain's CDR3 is CASSQVYRGAEYCIQYF. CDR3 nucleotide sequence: TGTGCCAGCAGCCAAGTGTACAGGGGCGCGGAGTATTGCATTCAGTACTTC.

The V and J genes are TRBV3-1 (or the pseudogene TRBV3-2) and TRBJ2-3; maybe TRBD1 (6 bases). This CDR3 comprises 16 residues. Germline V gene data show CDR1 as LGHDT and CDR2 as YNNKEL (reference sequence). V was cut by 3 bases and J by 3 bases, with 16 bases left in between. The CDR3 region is CASSHPQGKKTDTQYF. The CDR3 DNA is TGTGCCAGCAGCCATCCCCAGGGGAAGAAGACAGATACGCAGTATTTT.

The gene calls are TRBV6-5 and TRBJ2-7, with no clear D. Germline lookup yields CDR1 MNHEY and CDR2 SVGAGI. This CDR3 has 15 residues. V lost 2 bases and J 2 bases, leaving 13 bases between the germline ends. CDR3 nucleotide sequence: TGTGCCAGCAGTTACGCCAGCGTACTCACCTACGAGCAGTACTTC. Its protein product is CASSYASVLTYEQYF.

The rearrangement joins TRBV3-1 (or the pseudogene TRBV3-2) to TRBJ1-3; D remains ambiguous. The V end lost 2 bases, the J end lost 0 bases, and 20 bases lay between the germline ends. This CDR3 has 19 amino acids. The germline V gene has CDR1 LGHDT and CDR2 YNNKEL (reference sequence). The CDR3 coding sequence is TGTGCCAGCAGCCAATGGTCGGTTGGGTCAGGAGGCTCTGGAAACACCATATATTTT. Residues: CASSQWSVGSGGSGNTIYF.

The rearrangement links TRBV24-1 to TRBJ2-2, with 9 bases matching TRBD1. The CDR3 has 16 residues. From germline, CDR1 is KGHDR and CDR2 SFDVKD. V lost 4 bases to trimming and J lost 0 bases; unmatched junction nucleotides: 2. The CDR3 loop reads CATSDNRGPNTGELFF. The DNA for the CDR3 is TGTGCCACCAGTGACAACAGGGGGCCGAACACCGGGGAGCTGTTTTTT.

The CDR3 DNA reads TGTGCCAGCAGCTATACACCGAACTATGGCTACACCTTC. Encoded protein: CASSYTPNYGYTF. The chain couples TRBV11-2 to TRBJ1-2, with D unresolved. CDR3 length: 13 amino acids. Germline CDR1 SGHAT, CDR2 FQNNGV. Between the trimmed V and J ends, which lost 4 bases and 2 bases, there was a span of 8 bases.

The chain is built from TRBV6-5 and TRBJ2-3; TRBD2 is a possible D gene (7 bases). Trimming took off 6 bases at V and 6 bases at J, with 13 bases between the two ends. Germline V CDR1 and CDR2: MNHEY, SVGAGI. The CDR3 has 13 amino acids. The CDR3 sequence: CASRRRGGDTQYF. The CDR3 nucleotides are TGTGCCAGCAGACGTAGGGGGGGGGATACGCAGTATTTT.

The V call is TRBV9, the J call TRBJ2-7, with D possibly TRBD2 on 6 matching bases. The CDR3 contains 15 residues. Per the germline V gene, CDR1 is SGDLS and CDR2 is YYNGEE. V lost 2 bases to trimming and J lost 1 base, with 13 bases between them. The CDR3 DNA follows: TGTGCCAGCAGCGTGGAGGGAATGGGGTCCTACGAGCAGTACTTC. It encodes CASSVEGMGSYEQYF. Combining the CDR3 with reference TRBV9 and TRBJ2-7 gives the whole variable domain DSGVTQTPKHLITATGQRVTLRCSPRSGDLSVYWYQQSLDQGLQFLIQYYNGEERAKGNILERFSAQQFPDLHSELNLSSLELGDSALYFCASSVEGMGSYEQYFGPGTRLTVT.

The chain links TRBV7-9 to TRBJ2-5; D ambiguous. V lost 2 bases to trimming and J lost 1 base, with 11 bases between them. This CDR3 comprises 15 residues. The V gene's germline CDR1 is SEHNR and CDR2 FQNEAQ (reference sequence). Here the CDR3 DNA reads TGTGCCAGCAGCTTATATTGGGCCACCCAAGAGACCCAGTACTTC. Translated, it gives CASSLYWATQETQYF.

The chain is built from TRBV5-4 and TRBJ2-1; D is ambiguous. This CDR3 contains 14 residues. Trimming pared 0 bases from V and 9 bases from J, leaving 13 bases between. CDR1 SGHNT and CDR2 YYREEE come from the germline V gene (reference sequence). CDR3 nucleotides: TGTGCCAGCAGCTTGGATTATGGAGTTCTTGAGCAGTTCTTC. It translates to CASSLDYGVLEQFF.

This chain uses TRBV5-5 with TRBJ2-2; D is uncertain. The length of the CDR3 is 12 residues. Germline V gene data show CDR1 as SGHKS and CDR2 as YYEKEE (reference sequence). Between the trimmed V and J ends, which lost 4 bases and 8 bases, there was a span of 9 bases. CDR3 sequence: CASSRSEGELFF. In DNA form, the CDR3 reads TGTGCCAGCAGCAGATCAGAAGGGGAGCTGTTTTTT.

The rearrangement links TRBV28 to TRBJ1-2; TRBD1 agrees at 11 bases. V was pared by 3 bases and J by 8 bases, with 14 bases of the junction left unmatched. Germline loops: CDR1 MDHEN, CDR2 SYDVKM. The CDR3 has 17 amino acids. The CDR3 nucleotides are TGTGCCAGCAGTTTTTACGGGACAGGGGGATACAGGGTAGGCTACACCTTC. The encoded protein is CASSFYGTGGYRVGYTF.

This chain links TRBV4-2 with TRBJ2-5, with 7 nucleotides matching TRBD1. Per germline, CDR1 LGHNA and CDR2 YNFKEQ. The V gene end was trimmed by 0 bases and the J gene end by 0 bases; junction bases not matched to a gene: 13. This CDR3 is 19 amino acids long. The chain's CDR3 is CASSQDLSRGRGDQETQYF. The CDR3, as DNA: TGTGCCAGCAGCCAAGATCTGAGTAGGGGGCGAGGGGACCAAGAGACCCAGTACTTC.

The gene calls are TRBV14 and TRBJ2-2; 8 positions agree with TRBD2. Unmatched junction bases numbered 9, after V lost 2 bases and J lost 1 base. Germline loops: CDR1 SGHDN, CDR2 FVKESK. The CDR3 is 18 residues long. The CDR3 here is CASSQLRKAGVNTGELFF. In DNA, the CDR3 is TGTGCCAGCAGCCAACTCAGAAAAGCGGGGGTGAACACCGGGGAGCTGTTTTTT.

For the CDR3, the DNA is TGTGCCAGCAGTCCCTTGAGTGTCACCGGGGAGCTGTTTTTT. Amino acid sequence: CASSPLSVTGELFF. This sequence joins TRBV27 and TRBJ2-2; the D is unclear. V was shortened by 5 bases and J by 4 bases, with 11 bases between the two germline ends. The germline gives CDR1 MNHEY, CDR2 SMNVEV (reference sequence). The CDR3 has 14 residues.

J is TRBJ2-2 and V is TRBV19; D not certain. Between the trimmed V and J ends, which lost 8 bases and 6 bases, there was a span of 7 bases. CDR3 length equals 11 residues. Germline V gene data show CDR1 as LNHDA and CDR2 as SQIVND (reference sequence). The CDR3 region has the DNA TGTGCCAGTTTAAATGCCGGGGAGCTGTTTTTT. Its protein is CASLNAGELFF.